This record covers a single T cell receptor beta chain. This CDR3 region has 15 residues. V lost 6 bases, J lost 0 bases, and 4 bases stayed unmatched. Germline-derived CDR1 and CDR2 are ENHRY and SYGVKD. Using immunoSEQ multiplex PCR, the repertoire was profiled, and TCRdb retains in-frame clones only, with some absent. The table has 25,000 to 35,000 clones, roughly nine tenths seen once. This specimen comes from a study of blood T cell repertoires in COVID-19. The rearrangement joins TRBV10-3 to TRBJ2-2; 7 bases are shared with TRBD1. The sequenced sample consisted of peripheral blood. This receptor was taken from a man in his sixties or seventies with active COVID-19. CDR3: CAIRETGTNTGELFF. CDR3 sequence (DNA): TGTGCCATCAGGGAGACAGGGACGAACACCGGGGAGCTGTTTTTT.